Reported below is one T cell receptor (beta chain). This record belongs to a study of blood T cell repertoires in COVID-19. Study details: T cells, B-cell-depleted T cells, or PBMCs supplied cDNA or gDNA.

With 8 bases removed from V and 6 bases from J, the gap between germline ends came to 19 bases. This CDR3 has 14 residues. Germline lookup yields CDR1 SGHTA and CDR2 FQGNSA. Generated by immunoSEQ multiplex PCR, the TCRdb table keeps only in-frame clones and is missing some. The sample shows fewer than 20,000 clones, 91% of them seen only once. The receptor was isolated from a human donor in a cohort sampled during active COVID-19. The sequenced sample was peripheral blood. This rearrangement joins TRBV7-2 to TRBJ1-1, with D possibly TRBD1 on 5 matching bases. CDR3 nucleotide sequence: TGTGCCAGCGGCTATATGGCCAGGGTTTCTGAAGCTTTCTTT. Amino acid sequence: CASGYMARVSEAFF.